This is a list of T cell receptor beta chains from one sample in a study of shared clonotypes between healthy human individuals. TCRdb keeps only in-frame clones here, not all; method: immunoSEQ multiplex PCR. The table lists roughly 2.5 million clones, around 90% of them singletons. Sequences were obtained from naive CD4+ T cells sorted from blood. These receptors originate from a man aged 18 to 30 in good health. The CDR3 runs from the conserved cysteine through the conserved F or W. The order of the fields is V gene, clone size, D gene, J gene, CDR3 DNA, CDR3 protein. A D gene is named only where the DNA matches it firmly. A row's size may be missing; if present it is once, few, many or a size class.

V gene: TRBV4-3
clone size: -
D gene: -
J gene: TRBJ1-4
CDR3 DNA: TGCGCCAGCAGCCAAGAAGGGGGGGGCGGTGAAAAACTGTTTTTT
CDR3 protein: CASSQEGGGGEKLFF

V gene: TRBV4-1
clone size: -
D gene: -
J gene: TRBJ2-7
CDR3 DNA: TGCGCCAGCAGCCAAGTTGGGAGCTCCTACGAGCAGTACTTC
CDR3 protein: CASSQVGSSYEQYF

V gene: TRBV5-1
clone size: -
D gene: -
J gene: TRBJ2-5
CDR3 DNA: TGCGCCAGCAGTTCCCAGGGAGGATCGCAAGAGACCCAGTACTTC
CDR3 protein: CASSSQGGSQETQYF

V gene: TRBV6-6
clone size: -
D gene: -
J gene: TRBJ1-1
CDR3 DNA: TGTGCCAGCAGCCTTGGATTTGAGGGTGAAGCTTTCTTT
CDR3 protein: CASSLGFEGEAFF

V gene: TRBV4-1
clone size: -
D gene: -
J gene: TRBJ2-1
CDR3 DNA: TGCGCCAGCAGCCAAGAAGGCTCGGGTGGCCGGAATGAGCAGTTCTTC
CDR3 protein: CASSQEGSGGRNEQFF

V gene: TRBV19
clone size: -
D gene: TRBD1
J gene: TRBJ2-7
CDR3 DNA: TGTGCCAGTAGTATTCCGGGACAGGGCTACGAGCAGTACTTC
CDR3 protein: CASSIPGQGYEQYF

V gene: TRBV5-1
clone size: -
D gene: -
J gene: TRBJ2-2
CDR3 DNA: TGCGCCAGCAGCCCTCGACAGACCAACACCGGGGAGCTGTTTTTT
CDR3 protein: CASSPRQTNTGELFF

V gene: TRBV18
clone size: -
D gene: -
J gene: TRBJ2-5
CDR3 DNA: TGTGCCAGCTCACCAAGCCCACAAGAGACCCAGTACTTC
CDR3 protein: CASSPSPQETQYF

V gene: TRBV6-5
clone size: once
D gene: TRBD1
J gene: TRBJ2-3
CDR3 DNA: TGTGCCAGCAGTGAACAGGGGTACACAGATACGCAGTATTTT
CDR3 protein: CASSEQGYTDTQYF

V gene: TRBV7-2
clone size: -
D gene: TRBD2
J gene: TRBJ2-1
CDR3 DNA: TGTGCCAGCAGCTTACGTGGCGCGGGGGACGTATACAATGAGCAGTTCTTC
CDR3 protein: CASSLRGAGDVYNEQFF

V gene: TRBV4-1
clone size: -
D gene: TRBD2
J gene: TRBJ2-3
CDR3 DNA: TGCGCCAGCAGCCAAGATCCCTCCATAGCGGGGCCCACAGATACGCAGTATTTT
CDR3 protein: CASSQDPSIAGPTDTQYF

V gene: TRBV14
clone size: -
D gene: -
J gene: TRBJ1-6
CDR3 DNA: TGTGCCAGCAGCCAAGTTGCCCCGGGAACGGGATCACCCCTCCACTTT
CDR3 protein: CASSQVAPGTGSPLHF

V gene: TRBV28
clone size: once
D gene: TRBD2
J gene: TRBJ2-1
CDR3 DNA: TGTGCCAGCAGTTTGTTACGGGGGGGCATGGGTGAGCAGTTCTTC
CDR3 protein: CASSLLRGGMGEQFF

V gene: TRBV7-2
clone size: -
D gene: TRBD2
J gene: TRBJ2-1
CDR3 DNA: TGTGCCAGCAGTCTAGCGGGAGCGAGGGAGCAGTTCTTC
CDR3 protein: CASSLAGAREQFF

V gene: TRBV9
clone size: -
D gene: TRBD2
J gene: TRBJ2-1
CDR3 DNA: TGTGCCAGCGACTCCGGGACTAGCATTCCCCAGTTCTTC
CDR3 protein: CASDSGTSIPQFF

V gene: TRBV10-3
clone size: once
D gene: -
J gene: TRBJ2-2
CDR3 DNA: TGTGCCGTCGCCAGTACAGGAGGGCCCGGGGAGCTGTTTTTT
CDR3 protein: CAVASTGGPGELFF

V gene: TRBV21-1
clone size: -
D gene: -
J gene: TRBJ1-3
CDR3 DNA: TGTGCCAGCAGCAGAGATAACTCTGGAAACACCATATATTTT
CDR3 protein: CASSRDNSGNTIYF

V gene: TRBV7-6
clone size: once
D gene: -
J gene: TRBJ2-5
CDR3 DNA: TGTGCCAGCAGCTTAGACTCCGGTACCCAGTACTTC
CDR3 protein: CASSLDSGTQYF

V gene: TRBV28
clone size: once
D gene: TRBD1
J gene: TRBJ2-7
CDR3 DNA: TGTGCCAGCAGTTTAGGTCCACCGGGACAGGGTTACGAGCAGTACTTC
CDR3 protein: CASSLGPPGQGYEQYF

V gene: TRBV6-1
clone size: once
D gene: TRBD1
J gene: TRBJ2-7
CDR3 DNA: TGTGCCAGCATTCCGCAGGGACAGGGTTCCTACGAGCAGTACTTC
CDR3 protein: CASIPQGQGSYEQYF

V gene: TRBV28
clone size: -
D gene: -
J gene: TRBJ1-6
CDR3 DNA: TGTGCCAGCAGTTTTGGTCCCAAACGTGGTGGAAACTCACCCCTCCACTTT
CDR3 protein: CASSFGPKRGGNSPLHF

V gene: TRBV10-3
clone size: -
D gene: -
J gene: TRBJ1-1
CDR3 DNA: TGTGCCATCACGTCCCAGGGACAAATTTTCTTT
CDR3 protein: CAITSQGQIFF

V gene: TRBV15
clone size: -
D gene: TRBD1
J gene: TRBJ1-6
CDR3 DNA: TGTGCCACCAGAGGGGGCCTGGGACGGGGTGATTCACCCCTCCACTTT
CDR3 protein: CATRGGLGRGDSPLHF

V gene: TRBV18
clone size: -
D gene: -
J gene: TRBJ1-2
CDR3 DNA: TGTGCCAGCTCCCCCGGACAGCCTAACTATGGCTACACCTTC
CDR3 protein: CASSPGQPNYGYTF

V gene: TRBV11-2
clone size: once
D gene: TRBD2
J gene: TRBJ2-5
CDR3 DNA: TGTGCCAGCAGCTTCCTAGCGGGGGGAGCACCGAAGACCCAGTACTTC
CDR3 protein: CASSFLAGGAPKTQYF

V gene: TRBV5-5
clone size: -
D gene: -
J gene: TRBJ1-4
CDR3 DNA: TGTGCCAGCAGCCAGCCGGATCGACCGATTGCTGAAAAACTGTTTTTT
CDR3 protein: CASSQPDRPIAEKLFF

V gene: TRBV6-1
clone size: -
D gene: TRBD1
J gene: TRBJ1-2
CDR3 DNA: TGTGCCAGCAGTGAAATGGGGACAGGCCCCTATGGCTACACCTTC
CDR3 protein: CASSEMGTGPYGYTF

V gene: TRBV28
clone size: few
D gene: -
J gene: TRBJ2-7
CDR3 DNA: TGTGCCAGCAGGAATACGGGAGAAGGTTGGAAGCAGTACTTC
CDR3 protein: CASRNTGEGWKQYF